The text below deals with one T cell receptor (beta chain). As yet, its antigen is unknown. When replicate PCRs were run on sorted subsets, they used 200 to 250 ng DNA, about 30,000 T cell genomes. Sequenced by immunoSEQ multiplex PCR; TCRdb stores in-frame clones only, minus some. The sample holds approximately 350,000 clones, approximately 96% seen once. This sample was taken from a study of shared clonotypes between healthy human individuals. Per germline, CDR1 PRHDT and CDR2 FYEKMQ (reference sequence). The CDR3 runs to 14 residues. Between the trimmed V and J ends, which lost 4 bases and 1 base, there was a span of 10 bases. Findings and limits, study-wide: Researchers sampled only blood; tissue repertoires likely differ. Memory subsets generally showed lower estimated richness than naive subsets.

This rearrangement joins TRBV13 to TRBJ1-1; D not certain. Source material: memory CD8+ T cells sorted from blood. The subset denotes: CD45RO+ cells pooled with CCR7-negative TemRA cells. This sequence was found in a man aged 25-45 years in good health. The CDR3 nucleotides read TGTGCCAGCAGCTCGAACGATGGGAACACTGAAGCTTTCTTT. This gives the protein CASSSNDGNTEAFF. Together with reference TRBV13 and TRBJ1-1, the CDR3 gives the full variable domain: AAGVIQSPRHLIKEKRETATLKCYPIPRHDTVYWYQQGPGQDPQFLISFYEKMQSDKGSIPDRFSAQQFSDYHSELNMSSLELGDSALYFCASSSNDGNTEAFFGQGTRLTVV.